The 5 T cell receptor beta chains below all came from one sample that was sequenced in a study of radiation and T cells in renal cell carcinoma. Time point of the sample: blood 4 weeks post-SBRT, at nephrectomy. Treatment indicated: 15 Gy SBRT to primary tumor, nephrectomy 4 weeks later. Here immunoSEQ multiplex PCR was the method, and the copy in TCRdb shows in-frame clones only, minus some. The sample consists of over 60,000 clones, approximately 82% of them appearing once. Specimen: blood, collected from a patient whose treatment included radiotherapy and nephrectomy. The receptor set was obtained from an older woman with renal cell carcinoma.

The V and J genes are TRBV7-3 and TRBJ1-1; no definite D call. V lost 2 bases and J lost 1, with 8 bases in between. This CDR3 spans 14 amino acids. Looked up from germline, CDR1 is SGHTA and CDR2 is FQGTGA. The CDR3 here is CASSLSPGNTEAFF. In DNA, the CDR3 is TGTGCCAGCAGCTTATCCCCAGGGAACACTGAAGCTTTCTTT.

This sequence joins TRBV19 and TRBJ2-7; 11 bases line up with TRBD1. Germline CDR1 LNHDA, CDR2 SQIVND (reference sequence). This CDR3 comprises 14 residues. Trimming cost V 6 bases and J 6 bases; bases outside gene matches: 7. This CDR3 reads CASSLGTGGSEQYF. The CDR3 region has the DNA TGTGCCAGTAGCCTAGGGACAGGGGGATCCGAGCAGTACTTC.

The chain uses TRBV14 and TRBJ1-2, with no clear D. The CDR3 length is 15 residues. Trimming shortened V by 1 base and J by 6 bases, and 15 bases separated the two germline ends. From germline, CDR1 is SGHDN and CDR2 FVKESK. The CDR3: CASSQVNSPSHGYTF. The CDR3 nucleotides are TGTGCCAGCAGCCAAGTTAACTCTCCTTCACATGGCTACACCTTC.

The J gene is TRBJ2-3, the V gene TRBV30; D remains ambiguous. Germline CDR1 is GTSNPN and CDR2 is SVGIG (reference sequence). The CDR3 spans 12 residues. V dropped 5 bases and J dropped 0 bases, with 6 bases sitting between them. For the CDR3, the DNA is TGTGCCTGGCGCCCGAGCACAGATACGCAGTATTTT. Amino acid sequence: CAWRPSTDTQYF.

This chain uses TRBV6-6 with TRBJ1-1; possible D gene TRBD1, 5 bases. This CDR3 comprises 14 residues. Germline CDR1 is MNHNY and CDR2 is SVGAGI (reference sequence). V was trimmed by 4 bases and J by 5 bases, leaving 14 bases between them. The CDR3: CASSLLGGRTEAFF. The CDR3 DNA reads as TGTGCCAGCAGTTTGCTGGGGGGTAGGACTGAAGCTTTCTTT.